This is a list of T cell receptor beta chains from one sample in a study of vaccination effects on CD4 cells after COVID-19. The table came from immunoSEQ multiplex PCR; TCRdb's copy has only in-frame clones and leaves some out. In the table there are roughly 45,000 clones, around 72% of which are singletons. Antigens of these TCRs are unknown. Sequencing was performed on CD4+ T cells from PBMCs cultured with a peptide pool, taken before COVID-19 vaccination. These receptors were taken from a human donor who had a prior SARS-CoV-2 infection. The CDR3 runs from the conserved cysteine through the conserved F or W. D genes are given only for firm matches. Expanded clones get a size class; other rows say once, few or many, or leave the size out.

D gene	clone size	CDR3 length	J gene	V gene	CDR3 DNA	CDR3 protein
TRBD1	once	16	TRBJ1-6	TRBV9	TGTGCCAGCAGCGCCCGACCGGGACAGGGCGGTTCACCCCTCCACTTT	CASSARPGQGGSPLHF
.	.	15	TRBJ2-2	TRBV6-5	TGTGCCAGCAGGAGAGGAATGGCGAACACCGGGGAGCTGTTTTTT	CASRRGMANTGELFF
.	.	11	TRBJ2-5	TRBV7-2	TGTGCCAGCAGCCGAGGGGAGACCCAGTACTTC	CASSRGETQYF
TRBD1	.	12	TRBJ1-2	TRBV19	TGTGCCAGTATAACAGGGGACTATGGCTACACCTTC	CASITGDYGYTF
TRBD1	.	18	TRBJ2-6	TRBV4-2	TGTGCCAGCAGCCGTTCCGGGACAGGGGGATCTGGGGCCAACGTCCTGACTTTC	CASSRSGTGGSGANVLTF
.	.	14	TRBJ2-2	TRBV5-1	TGCGCCAGCAGCATACGGACTGATGGCGGGGAGCTGTTTTTT	CASSIRTDGGELFF
.	.	17	TRBJ1-4	TRBV9	TGTGCCAGCAGCGCCGACGGGATCCGGAGGGGTAATGAAAAACTGTTTTTT	CASSADGIRRGNEKLFF
TRBD2	.	17	TRBJ2-7	TRBV5-1	TGCGCCAGCAGCTTGGTTGGGACTAGCGGGAGTTGGCGGGAGCAGTACTTC	CASSLVGTSGSWREQYF
TRBD2	.	14	TRBJ2-1	TRBV5-5	TGTGCCAGCAGCCCCCCTGGGAGGGACAATGAGCAGTTCTTC	CASSPPGRDNEQFF
.	.	14	TRBJ2-1	TRBV5-1	TGCGCCAGCAGCTTGCAGGGGGGAAACAATGAGCAGTTCTTC	CASSLQGGNNEQFF
.	once	16	TRBJ2-3	TRBV4-3	TGCGCCAGCAGCCGTCGGGGGCAGGGGCGCACAGATACGCAGTATTTT	CASSRRGQGRTDTQYF
.	.	13	TRBJ1-2	TRBV9	TGTGCCAGCAGCGTGTACACTACCTATGGCTACACCTTC	CASSVYTTYGYTF
TRBD2	.	15	TRBJ2-5	TRBV24-1	TGTGCCACCAGTGATTCGGGGGGGCCCCAAGAGACCCAGTACTTC	CATSDSGGPQETQYF
.	.	14	TRBJ2-5	TRBV20-1	TGCAGTGCTAGTCGGGGGTGGGGAAGGGAGACCCAGTACTTC	CSASRGWGRETQYF
.	.	12	TRBJ2-7	TRBV20-1	TGCAGTGCTAGTCAGTCATCCTACGAGCAGTACTTC	CSASQSSYEQYF
.	.	12	TRBJ2-3	TRBV30	TGTGCCTGGAGTGGACCATTAAATACGCAGTATTTT	CAWSGPLNTQYF
.	.	13	TRBJ2-7	TRBV7-9	TGTGCCAGCAGCTTCGTCGGGTGGGCCGAGCAGTACTTC	CASSFVGWAEQYF
.	.	13	TRBJ2-5	TRBV7-8	TGTGCCAGCAGCCCGACAGCGATAGAGACCCAGTACTTC	CASSPTAIETQYF
.	.	15	TRBJ2-7	TRBV3-1/TRBV3-2	TGTGCCAGCAGCCAGCCCGGACTCTCACACTACGAGCAGTACTTC	CASSQPGLSHYEQYF
.	few	14	TRBJ1-3	TRBV19	TGTGCCAGTAGTTTGGAGAGCTCTGGAAACACCATATATTTT	CASSLESSGNTIYF
TRBD1	.	15	TRBJ1-2	TRBV10-3	TGTGCCATCAGTGGACAGGGGCGGTTTATAGAAGGCTACACCTTC	CAISGQGRFIEGYTF
TRBD2	.	16	TRBJ2-3	TRBV5-5	TGTGCCAGCAGCTGGCCGCGAGCGGGAACCGCAGATACGCAGTATTTT	CASSWPRAGTADTQYF
.	.	15	TRBJ2-3	TRBV9	TGTGCCAGCAGCGTAGGGCCAGGATACACAGATACGCAGTATTTT	CASSVGPGYTDTQYF
.	.	11	TRBJ1-4	TRBV2	TGTGCCAGCAGGGGGGGCCGTAGGCTGTTTTTT	CASRGGRRLFF
.	few	17	TRBJ1-1	TRBV19	TGTGCCAGTAGTCTCCAGGGGAGAGGTGGAGTGAACACTGAAGCTTTCTTT	CASSLQGRGGVNTEAFF
TRBD2	.	16	TRBJ2-5	TRBV7-9	TGTGCCAGCAGCTTGGGAGCGGGGGACAACCAAGAGACCCAGTACTTC	CASSLGAGDNQETQYF
TRBD1	.	17	TRBJ1-1	TRBV6-2/TRBV6-3	TGTGCCAGCAGTTACTCGCTGACAGGGAAACAGAACACTGAAGCTTTCTTT	CASSYSLTGKQNTEAFF
TRBD1	.	15	TRBJ1-1	TRBV2	TGTGCCAGCTCCGTTGAAGGGGGCAGGAACACTGAAGCTTTCTTT	CASSVEGGRNTEAFF
.	once	13	TRBJ2-3	TRBV18	TGTGCCAGTCGTCCGGGACTTTCCGCGGCGCAGTATTTT	CASRPGLSAAQYF
.	.	13	TRBJ1-2	TRBV5-8	TGTGCCAGCAGCTTGGCCTACAGCTATGGCTACACCTTC	CASSLAYSYGYTF
.	.	14	TRBJ2-3	TRBV7-2	TGTGCCAGCAGCTGGATCGGGGGCACAGATACGCAGTATTTT	CASSWIGGTDTQYF
TRBD1	few	15	TRBJ2-3	TRBV5-1	TGCGCCAGCAGCGCCACAGGGGAAGTCACAGATACGCAGTATTTT	CASSATGEVTDTQYF
TRBD1	medium-sized	13	TRBJ1-2	TRBV12-5	TGTGCTAGTGTAAGGGACAGTGGTTATGGCTACACCTTC	CASVRDSGYGYTF
.	.	15	TRBJ2-2	TRBV9	TGTGCCAGCAAAAGGGAGGGGGCGACCACCGGGGAGCTGTTTTTT	CASKREGATTGELFF
TRBD1	once	14	TRBJ2-7	TRBV9	TGTGCCAGCAGCTCCCCGGGACAGGGCTACGAGCAGTACTTC	CASSSPGQGYEQYF
.	medium-sized	17	TRBJ2-1	TRBV7-9	TGTGCCAGCAGCGTCCCGAGGGGCACGAGCTCCTACAATGAGCAGTTCTTC	CASSVPRGTSSYNEQFF
TRBD2	.	15	TRBJ2-7	TRBV7-2	TGTGCCAGCGGGTATGGCGGGAGTAGCTCCTACGAGCAGTACTTC	CASGYGGSSSYEQYF
.	.	13	TRBJ2-5	TRBV30	TGTGCCTGGACAGGGTCGGGGCGGGAGACCCAGTACTTC	CAWTGSGRETQYF
.	.	12	TRBJ2-3	TRBV18	TGTGCCAGCTCACCGAGTACAGATACGCAGTATTTT	CASSPSTDTQYF
TRBD1	.	15	TRBJ1-5	TRBV28	TGTGCCAGCAGCCCCTGGACAGGCGGCAGTCAGCCCCAGCATTTT	CASSPWTGGSQPQHF
TRBD1	.	16	TRBJ1-4	TRBV18	TGTGCCAGCTCACCGAGTACAGGGGAACTTAATGAAAAACTGTTTTTT	CASSPSTGELNEKLFF
TRBD2	.	17	TRBJ2-3	TRBV5-1	TGCGCCAGCAGCTTGAGGCTAGCGGGCCAAGCCGAGGATACGCAGTATTTT	CASSLRLAGQAEDTQYF
TRBD2	.	13	TRBJ2-1	TRBV7-9	TGTGCCAGCAGCTTACCGGGGGGGACAGAGCAGTTCTTC	CASSLPGGTEQFF
.	.	13	TRBJ2-3	TRBV11-3	TGTGCCAGCAGCTCGGCCGGTCACGATACGCAGTATTTT	CASSSAGHDTQYF
.	.	12	TRBJ2-7	TRBV30	TGTGCCTGCGGAAAGGGTATTTACGAGCAGTACTTC	CACGKGIYEQYF
TRBD2	.	11	TRBJ2-3	TRBV6-4	TGTGCCAGCGCAGCCGGGACTACCCAGTATTTT	CASAAGTTQYF